What follows is one TCR beta chain and its context. The data are from a study of regulatory T cells in long-lasting Graves disease. Time point: persistent/refractory GD, antithyroid drugs over 5 years with positive TRAb. PBMCs provided the RNA from which the TCR library was made. Germline CDR1 and CDR2: MNHEY and SVGEGT. CDR3 length: 15 amino acids. Trimming removed 5 bases from V and 5 bases from J, with 16 bases in between. Libraries of TCR beta came from iRepertoire HTBI primers plus Arm-PCR of CDR3 regions. TCRdb fed the multiplex PCR reads into MiXCR, producing one record per CDR3 protein. The sample contains about 470,000 distinct CDR3 sequences, less than 25% of which appear only once.

This TCR was recovered from a female donor with Graves disease. The sequenced sample was peripheral blood mononuclear cells (PBMCs), obtained when the disease was refractory, from a patient treated with antithyroid drugs. The chain combines TRBV6-2 or TRBV6-3 with TRBJ1-5; tentative D call: TRBD1 (6 bases). CDR3 sequence (DNA): TGTGCCAGCAGTGAGGCAGGGGTGTGGGATCAGCCCCAGCATTTT. Its protein product is CASSEAGVWDQPQHF.